These 11 T cell receptor beta chains came from one sample sequenced in a study of blood T cells in healthy people across ages. A J-beta primer mix and a sample-barcoded 5' primer were used in a second PCR of about 6 to 12 cycles. TCRdb re-analysed the 5' RACE reads in MiXCR, keeping a single row per CDR3 protein. The data hold about 730,000 distinct CDR3 sequences, with approximately 39% observed a single time. The sequenced sample was blood. Every receptor here comes from a woman in her sixties in good health.

The rearrangement joins TRBV5-1 to TRBJ2-7; TRBD1 matches 7 bases. In germline, CDR1 is SGHRS, CDR2 YFSETQ. With V trimmed by 3 bases and J by 0 bases, 9 bases remained unmatched. The CDR3 extends over 16 amino acids. The CDR3 bases are TGCGCCAGCAGCTGGCAACCGGGACAGAGCTCCTACGAGCAGTACTTC. It yields the protein CASSWQPGQSSYEQYF. Looking up the rest from reference TRBV5-1 and TRBJ2-7 gives the full variable domain: KAGVTQTPRYLIKTRGQQVTLSCSPISGHRSVSWYQQTPGQGLQFLFEYFSETQRNKGNFPGRFSGRQFSNSRSEMNVSTLELGDSALYLCASSWQPGQSSYEQYFGPGTRLTVT.

The chain couples TRBV6-2 or TRBV6-3 to TRBJ2-1; 11 bases align to TRBD2. V lost 2 bases and J lost 6; bases outside the gene matches: 3. The CDR3 has 15 amino acids. Per the germline V gene, CDR1 is MNHEY and CDR2 is SVGEGT. The CDR3, as DNA: TGTGCCAGCAGTTACGGACTAGCGGGCTGCAATGAGCAGTTCTTC. This gives the protein CASSYGLAGCNEQFF.

The chain couples TRBV3-1 to TRBJ2-4; 9 bases are a match to TRBD1. The J call may be in error: the DNA end matches TRBJ2-7 better. Per germline, CDR1 LGHDT and CDR2 YNNKEL (reference sequence). The CDR3 spans 13 residues. This CDR3 reads CASSHTGGDEQYF. In DNA, the CDR3 is TGTGCCAGCAGCCATACAGGGGGCGACGAGCAGTACTTC.

This clonotype was seen only a few times. This rearrangement joins TRBV2 to TRBJ2-5; TRBD2 matches at 9 bases. The CDR3 is 15 amino acids. Germline lookup yields CDR1 SNHLY and CDR2 FYNNEI. J lost 2 bases, V lost 3 bases, and 4 bases had no gene match. Here the CDR3 reads CASSDVRGGQETQYF. In DNA form, the CDR3 reads TGTGCCAGCAGTGATGTGCGGGGGGGGCAAGAGACCCAGTACTTC.

There are a few counts of this clonotype. The rearrangement joins TRBV3-1 to TRBJ1-1; possibly TRBD1 for D (5 bases). The V end lost 3 bases, the J end lost 6 bases, and 17 bases lay between the germline ends. The germline V gene has CDR1 LGHDT and CDR2 YNNKEL (reference sequence). The CDR3 length is 15 residues. The chain's CDR3 is CASSQGLLSPSEAFF. For the CDR3, the DNA is TGTGCCAGCAGCCAGGGGCTCTTGTCCCCATCTGAAGCTTTCTTT.

The chain is built from TRBV12-3 or TRBV12-4 and TRBJ2-5; no firm D call. This CDR3 has 13 amino acids. V shed 2 bases and J shed 2 bases, with 6 bases lying between them. CDR3 amino acids: CASSLSAQETQYF. The CDR3 region has the DNA TGTGCCAGCAGTTTAAGTGCACAAGAGACCCAGTACTTC.

This chain connects TRBV3-1 to TRBJ1-2; 8 positions match TRBD1. The germline gives CDR1 LGHDT, CDR2 YNNKEL (reference sequence). V shed 1 base and J 4 bases; nucleotides not matched to a gene: 5. The CDR3 is made up of 15 amino acids. The CDR3 here is CASSQGGGTGYGYTF. CDR3 bases: TGTGCCAGCAGCCAAGGAGGTGGGACAGGCTATGGCTACACCTTC.

This clonotype appeared a few times. V usage is TRBV12-3 or TRBV12-4 and J usage is TRBJ1-1, with 8 bases matching TRBD1. V lost 5 bases and J lost 4; bases outside the gene matches: 6. The CDR3 covers 14 residues. DNA of the CDR3: TGTGCCAGCAGTGTGGGACAGGTTCCCACTGAAGCTTTCTTT. It encodes CASSVGQVPTEAFF.

The chain is built from TRBV6-1 and TRBJ2-4, with 11 bases fitting TRBD2. The CDR3 extends over 15 amino acids. Germline CDR1 is MNHNS and CDR2 is SASEGT. J gave up 13 bases and V 6 bases, and 14 bases lay outside the gene matches. Here the CDR3 DNA reads TGTGCCAGCAGAGGGGGACTAGCGGACGCAAGGGAGCAGTACTTC. This sequence encodes CASRGGLADAREQYF.

This clonotype was observed a few times. The gene calls are TRBV20-1 and TRBJ2-3; 11 bases fit TRBD2. V lost 3 bases, J lost 5 bases, and 13 bases stayed unmatched. Germline V gene data show CDR1 as DFQATT and CDR2 as SNEGSKA (reference sequence). The length of the CDR3 is 17 residues. This CDR3 is CSARGKGKTSGEDTQYF. The CDR3 DNA is TGCAGTGCTAGGGGGAAGGGCAAGACTAGCGGGGAAGATACGCAGTATTTT.

This chain joins TRBV11-3 and TRBJ1-1, with TRBD1 matching over 7 bases. The V gene end was trimmed by 4 bases and the J gene end by 5 bases; junction bases not matched to a gene: 4. Germline CDR1 and CDR2: SGHNT and YENEEA. The CDR3 covers 13 residues. This chain's CDR3 is CASSSTTGTEAFF. CDR3 DNA: TGTGCCAGCAGCTCCACGACAGGGACTGAAGCTTTCTTT.